Listed below are T cell receptor beta chains from one sample, sequenced in a study of CD4+ T cells in melanoma. Measured with immunoSEQ multiplex PCR; TCRdb has only the in-frame clones, and not every one. The sample gives 10,000 or so clones, over 55% of which show up once; approximately 13% is in the top ten. The sequencing input was cells from a culture (not recorded whether cultured in vitro). These receptors were obtained from a human donor with melanoma. Each CDR3 is given with its conserved first and last residue. A D gene is named only where the DNA matches it firmly. A clone size is listed for some rows: how often the clone was seen (once, few, many), or a class if it is expanded.

abundance: -
v_gene: TRBV11-2
j_gene: TRBJ1-1
d_gene: TRBD1
len: 14
CDR3aa: CASSPRQGSTEAFF
CDR3nt: TGTGCCAGCAGCCCCCGACAGGGGAGCACTGAAGCTTTCTTT

abundance: -
v_gene: TRBV11-1
j_gene: TRBJ1-6
d_gene: -
len: 14
CDR3aa: CASSLASGRGPLHF
CDR3nt: TGTGCCAGCAGCTTAGCCTCTGGTCGGGGCCCCCTCCACTTT

abundance: -
v_gene: TRBV7-8
j_gene: TRBJ2-3
d_gene: TRBD1
len: 14
CDR3aa: CASSLGQGADTQYF
CDR3nt: TGTGCCAGCAGCTTAGGACAGGGGGCAGATACGCAGTATTTT

abundance: few
v_gene: TRBV6-5
j_gene: TRBJ1-2
d_gene: TRBD1
len: 13
CDR3aa: CASSGQGTRGYTF
CDR3nt: TGTGCCAGCAGTGGACAGGGTACGCGTGGCTACACCTTC

abundance: once
v_gene: TRBV5-4
j_gene: TRBJ1-5
d_gene: -
len: 15
CDR3aa: CASSQLLWGEQPQHF
CDR3nt: TGTGCCAGCAGCCAACTGCTCTGGGGGGAACAGCCCCAGCATTTT

abundance: -
v_gene: TRBV5-4
j_gene: TRBJ2-1
d_gene: -
len: 14
CDR3aa: CASSLRPRANEQFF
CDR3nt: TGTGCCAGCAGCTTAAGGCCTCGGGCAAATGAGCAGTTCTTC

abundance: -
v_gene: TRBV6-1
j_gene: TRBJ2-3
d_gene: TRBD2
len: 19
CDR3aa: CASSGSQTSGLPSTDTQYF
CDR3nt: TGTGCCAGCAGTGGGTCCCAGACTAGCGGTTTGCCTAGCACAGATACGCAGTATTTT

abundance: -
v_gene: TRBV7-9
j_gene: TRBJ1-1
d_gene: -
len: 14
CDR3aa: CASSFRQSGTEAFF
CDR3nt: TGTGCCAGCAGCTTTAGACAGTCAGGCACTGAAGCTTTCTTT

abundance: -
v_gene: TRBV5-6
j_gene: TRBJ1-1
d_gene: -
len: 14
CDR3aa: CASSPAGVGTEAFF
CDR3nt: TGTGCCAGCAGCCCGGCGGGGGTCGGAACTGAAGCTTTCTTT

abundance: few
v_gene: TRBV5-1
j_gene: TRBJ1-6
d_gene: TRBD1
len: 15
CDR3aa: CASSLDDRGGSPLHF
CDR3nt: TGCGCCAGCAGCTTGGATGACAGGGGAGGCTCACCCCTCCACTTT

abundance: few
v_gene: TRBV4-1
j_gene: TRBJ1-6
d_gene: -
len: 15
CDR3aa: CASSQVSPPSSPLHF
CDR3nt: TGCGCCAGCAGCCAGGTTTCTCCTCCAAGCTCACCCCTCCACTTT

abundance: -
v_gene: TRBV6-1
j_gene: TRBJ1-6
d_gene: TRBD1
len: 15
CDR3aa: CASSEGDSSNSPLHF
CDR3nt: TGTGCCAGCAGCGAAGGGGACAGTTCGAATTCACCCCTCCACTTT

abundance: -
v_gene: TRBV10-3
j_gene: TRBJ2-5
d_gene: TRBD2
len: 15
CDR3aa: CAISQTSGGKETQYF
CDR3nt: TGTGCCATCAGCCAGACTAGCGGGGGGAAAGAGACCCAGTACTTC

abundance: -
v_gene: TRBV5-4
j_gene: TRBJ1-5
d_gene: -
len: 14
CDR3aa: CASSKGQSNQPQHF
CDR3nt: TGTGCCAGCAGCAAAGGACAGAGCAATCAGCCCCAGCATTTT

abundance: -
v_gene: TRBV4-1
j_gene: TRBJ2-7
d_gene: TRBD2
len: 14
CDR3aa: CASSQEAGAGEQYF
CDR3nt: TGCGCCAGCAGCCAAGAAGCGGGGGCGGGGGAGCAGTACTTC